These T cell receptor beta chains were read from a single sample in a study of fetal regulatory T cell absence and autoimmunity. TCRdb keeps only in-frame clones here, not all; method: immunoSEQ multiplex PCR. The table includes more than 85,000 clones, 72% detected once. What was sequenced was pancreas tissue. The source of these receptors is a male donor with IPEX syndrome. Each CDR3 is given with its conserved first and last residue. Fields, in order: D gene, V gene, clone size, J gene, CDR3 protein, CDR3 DNA. The D gene is left open where the match is weak. Rows may omit the clone size; those that give it use once, few, many or a size class.

.	TRBV6-5	.	TRBJ1-1	CASSYSKSRVEAFF	TGTGCCAGCAGTTACTCGAAGTCCAGGGTCGAAGCTTTCTTT
.	TRBV27	.	TRBJ2-2	CASSLVRLDGPGELFF	TGTGCCAGCAGTTTAGTGCGACTAGATGGGCCCGGGGAGCTGTTTTTT
.	TRBV10-3	.	TRBJ2-7	CAISEGYEQYF	TGTGCCATCAGTGAGGGTTACGAGCAGTACTTC
.	TRBV7-9	.	TRBJ2-1	CASSLGRTYNEQFF	TGTGCCAGCAGCCTGGGACGGACCTACAATGAGCAGTTCTTC
.	TRBV25-1	.	TRBJ1-2	CASSVDGSNYGYTF	TGTGCCAGCAGTGTCGACGGTTCTAACTATGGCTACACCTTC
TRBD2	TRBV6-4	.	TRBJ2-1	CASSDSAGGHNEQFF	TGTGCCAGCAGTGACTCGGCGGGGGGGCACAATGAGCAGTTCTTC
TRBD1	TRBV2	.	TRBJ1-1	CASRRQGAYTEAFF	TGTGCCAGCAGGAGGCAGGGGGCCTACACTGAAGCTTTCTTT
.	TRBV21-1	.	TRBJ2-1	CASSSGQSHNEQFF	TGTGCCAGCAGCTCCGGACAGTCCCACAATGAGCAGTTCTTC
TRBD2	TRBV5-6	many	TRBJ2-5	CASSLVGWGLAGGPETQYF	TGTGCCAGCAGCTTGGTAGGGTGGGGACTAGCGGGAGGGCCGGAGACCCAGTACTTC
.	TRBV6-5	once	TRBJ1-2	CASSPPVPYGYTF	TGTGCCAGCAGCCCCCCCGTGCCCTATGGCTACACCTTC
.	TRBV7-2	once	TRBJ1-1	CASSLGRLNTEAFF	TGTGCCAGCAGCTTAGGGCGGTTGAACACTGAAGCTTTCTTT
TRBD2	TRBV2	.	TRBJ2-1	CARLAGAFYNEQFF	TGTGCCAGGTTAGCGGGGGCATTCTACAATGAGCAGTTCTTC
.	TRBV5-1	.	TRBJ2-6	CASSLGLEPQGPSSSGANVLTF	TGCGCCAGCAGCTTGGGACTCGAACCCCAGGGACCCTCCAGCTCTGGGGCCAACGTCCTGACTTTC
.	TRBV10-3	.	TRBJ2-5	CAIQDNQETQYF	TGTGCCATCCAGGACAACCAAGAGACCCAGTACTTC
.	TRBV5-6	.	TRBJ2-5	CASSLQGETQYF	TGTGCCAGCAGCTTGCAGGGCGAGACCCAGTACTTC
.	TRBV7-9	.	TRBJ2-2	CASSLRFGELFF	TGTGCCAGCAGCTTACGGTTCGGGGAGCTGTTTTTT
TRBD1	TRBV7-2	.	TRBJ1-2	CASNLGAGGADGYTF	TGTGCCAGCAATCTAGGGGCAGGGGGCGCGGATGGCTACACCTTC
TRBD2	TRBV19	few	TRBJ2-1	CASSPGLAGFYNEQFF	TGTGCCAGTAGTCCGGGGCTAGCGGGATTTTACAATGAGCAGTTCTTC
.	TRBV11-3	.	TRBJ2-1	CASSLGGQTTYNEQFF	TGTGCCAGCAGCTTAGGAGGGCAGACTACATACAATGAGCAGTTCTTC
TRBD1	TRBV7-2	.	TRBJ1-2	CASSLPGTGEGYTF	TGTGCCAGCAGCTTACCGGGGACAGGAGAGGGCTACACCTTC
.	TRBV2	.	TRBJ2-1	CASSEVLGIDEQFF	TGTGCCAGCAGTGAAGTGCTGGGTATCGATGAGCAGTTCTTC
TRBD1	TRBV29-1	.	TRBJ1-2	CSVNDREGYGYTF	TGCAGCGTTAATGACAGGGAGGGGTATGGCTACACCTTC
.	TRBV6-1	once	TRBJ2-5	CASSGTSQETQYF	TGTGCCAGCAGTGGTACTAGTCAAGAGACCCAGTACTTC
TRBD2	TRBV7-2	.	TRBJ2-7	CASSLRLAAYEQYF	TGTGCCAGCAGCTTAAGACTAGCGGCCTACGAGCAGTACTTC
.	TRBV7-8	.	TRBJ1-2	CASSYTNYGYTF	TGTGCCAGCAGCTACACTAACTATGGCTACACCTTC
.	TRBV7-8	.	TRBJ1-2	CASSLSNYGYTF	TGTGCCAGCAGCTTATCAAACTATGGCTACACCTTC
.	TRBV6-6	.	TRBJ1-5	CASSYGYSNQPQHF	TGTGCCAGCAGTTACGGGTATAGCAATCAGCCCCAGCATTTT
.	TRBV28	.	TRBJ1-2	CASSFLTGAYGYTF	TGTGCCAGCAGTTTTCTTACAGGCGCCTATGGCTACACCTTC
TRBD1	TRBV2	.	TRBJ2-1	CASEGQVYNEQFF	TGTGCCAGTGAGGGACAGGTCTACAATGAGCAGTTCTTC
TRBD1	TRBV27	.	TRBJ1-2	CASSLFFGTDNYGYTF	TGTGCCAGCAGTTTATTTTTCGGGACAGATAACTATGGCTACACCTTC
TRBD1	TRBV5-6	few	TRBJ1-5	CASSLGQGGQPQHF	TGTGCCAGCAGCTTGGGACAGGGCGGTCAGCCCCAGCATTTT
TRBD2	TRBV6-5	.	TRBJ2-7	CASSQGAGEQYF	TGTGCCAGCAGTCAGGGAGCGGGGGAGCAGTACTTC
.	TRBV5-1	.	TRBJ2-1	CASSFSPDEQFF	TGCGCCAGCAGCTTTTCCCCGGATGAGCAGTTCTTC
.	TRBV19	.	TRBJ1-5	CASSIGSLGQPQHF	TGTGCCAGTAGTATAGGGAGCCTCGGTCAGCCCCAGCATTTT
.	TRBV7-2	.	TRBJ1-6	CASSRHVGGNSPLHF	TGTGCCAGCAGCCGGCACGTGGGGGGGAATTCACCCCTCCACTTT